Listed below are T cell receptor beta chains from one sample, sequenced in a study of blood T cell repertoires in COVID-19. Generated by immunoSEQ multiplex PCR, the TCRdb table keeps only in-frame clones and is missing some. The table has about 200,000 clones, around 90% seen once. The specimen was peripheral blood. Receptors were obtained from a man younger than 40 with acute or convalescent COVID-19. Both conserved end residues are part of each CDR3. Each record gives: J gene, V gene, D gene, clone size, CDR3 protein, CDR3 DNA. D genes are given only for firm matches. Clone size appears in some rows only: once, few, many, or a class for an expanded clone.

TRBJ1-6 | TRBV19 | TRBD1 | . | CASSSRIQGFGGPLHF | TGTGCCAGTAGTTCACGGATACAGGGGTTCGGAGGACCCCTCCACTTT
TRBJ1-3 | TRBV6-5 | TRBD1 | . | CASIIGQVHGNTIYF | TGTGCCAGCATCATTGGACAGGTTCATGGAAACACCATATATTTT
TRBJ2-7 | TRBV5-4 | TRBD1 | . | CASSLTGVTYEQYF | TGTGCCAGCAGCTTGACAGGGGTGACCTACGAGCAGTACTTC
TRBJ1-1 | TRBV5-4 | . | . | CASSPRGGNTEAFF | TGTGCCAGCAGCCCGCGGGGGGGCAACACTGAAGCTTTCTTT
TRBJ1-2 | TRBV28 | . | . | CASSFAGYGYTF | TGTGCCAGCAGTTTCGCGGGCTATGGCTACACCTTC
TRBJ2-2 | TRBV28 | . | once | CASSFLRSGELFF | TGTGCCAGCAGTTTTCTAAGGAGCGGGGAGCTGTTTTTT
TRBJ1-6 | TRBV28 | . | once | CASIRPRGNSPLHF | TGTGCCAGCATCCGGCCCAGGGGAAACTCACCCCTCCACTTT
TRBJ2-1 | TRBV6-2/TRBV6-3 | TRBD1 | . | CASSSPTGRQFF | TGTGCCAGCAGTTCCCCGACAGGGCGGCAGTTCTTC
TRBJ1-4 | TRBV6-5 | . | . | CASSRDFATNEKLFF | TGTGCCAGCAGTAGGGACTTTGCAACTAATGAAAAACTGTTTTTT
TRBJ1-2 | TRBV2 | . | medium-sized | CASRSDSTLYGYTF | TGTGCCAGCAGGTCAGACTCTACGCTCTATGGCTACACCTTC
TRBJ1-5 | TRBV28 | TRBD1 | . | CASSAGQGGNQPQHF | TGTGCCAGCAGTGCAGGACAGGGCGGCAATCAGCCCCAGCATTTT
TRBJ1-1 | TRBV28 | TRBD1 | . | CASRITGGGIRTEAFF | TGTGCCAGCAGAATTACAGGGGGCGGTATTCGAACTGAAGCTTTCTTT
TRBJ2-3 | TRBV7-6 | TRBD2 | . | CASSFGTSITDTQYF | TGTGCCAGCAGCTTCGGGACTAGTATCACAGATACGCAGTATTTT
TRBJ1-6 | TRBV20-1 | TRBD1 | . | CSASVTGENSPLHF | TGCAGTGCTAGTGTTACAGGGGAAAATTCACCCCTCCACTTT
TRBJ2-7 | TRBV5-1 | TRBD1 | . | CASSRTGSYEQYF | TGCGCCAGCAGCCGGACAGGGTCCTACGAGCAGTACTTC
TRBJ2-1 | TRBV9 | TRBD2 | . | CASGTSVYNEQFF | TGTGCCTCTGGGACTAGCGTTTACAATGAGCAGTTCTTC
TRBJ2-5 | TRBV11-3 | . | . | CASSFSPRETQYF | TGTGCCAGCAGTTTTAGCCCCCGGGAGACCCAGTACTTC
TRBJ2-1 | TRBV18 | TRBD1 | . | CASSLFPTGERHEQFF | TGTGCCAGCTCACTATTCCCGACAGGGGAGAGGCATGAGCAGTTCTTC
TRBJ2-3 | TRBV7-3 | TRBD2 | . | CASSLGRATDTQYF | TGTGCCAGCAGCTTAGGGAGGGCGACAGATACGCAGTATTTT
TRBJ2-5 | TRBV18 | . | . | CASSPTRQETQYF | TGTGCCAGCTCACCAACTCGTCAAGAGACCCAGTACTTC
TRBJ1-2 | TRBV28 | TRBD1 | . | CASSVGQGAHGYTF | TGTGCCAGCAGTGTCGGACAGGGGGCCCATGGCTACACCTTC
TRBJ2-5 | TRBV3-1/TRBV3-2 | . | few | CASSQATRETQYF | TGTGCCAGCAGCCAAGCCACGAGGGAGACCCAGTACTTC
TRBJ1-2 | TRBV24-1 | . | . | CATSDPQDYGYTF | TGTGCCACCAGTGATCCACAGGACTATGGCTACACCTTC
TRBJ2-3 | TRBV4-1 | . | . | CASSQAAQDTQYF | TGCGCCAGCAGCCAAGCCGCACAGGATACGCAGTATTTT